Sequencing of this T cell receptor beta chain was carried out in a study of Ad26.COV2.S vaccination and SARS-CoV-2 variants. The study, taken as a whole, reports: The TCR breadth and depth analyses may have produced an underestimate of total T cell responses. Vaccine recipients posted higher spike-specific TCR breadth than their placebo counterparts. Substantial breadth was reportedly displayed by spike-specific CD8+ and CD4+ T cell responses after vaccination.

With regard to this clone: The antigen is unknown.

Sequencing used immunoSEQ multiplex PCR; TCRdb keeps in-frame clones, though not all of them. The repertoire holds around 100,000 clones, with about three quarters as singletons. CDR1 is SGHNT, CDR2 YYREEE, per germline (reference sequence). V gave up 0 bases and J gave up 5 bases, with 18 bases separating them. CDR3 length: 16 amino acids. V gene TRBV5-4 combines with J gene TRBJ2-7; the D gene is possibly TRBD2 (7 bases). This sequence was found in a human donor who had recovered from COVID-19. The material was peripheral blood, obtained after recovery from COVID-19. This CDR3 reads CASSLAGGQGHNEQYF. The CDR3 region has the DNA TGTGCCAGCAGCTTGGCGGGGGGTCAGGGGCACAACGAGCAGTACTTC.